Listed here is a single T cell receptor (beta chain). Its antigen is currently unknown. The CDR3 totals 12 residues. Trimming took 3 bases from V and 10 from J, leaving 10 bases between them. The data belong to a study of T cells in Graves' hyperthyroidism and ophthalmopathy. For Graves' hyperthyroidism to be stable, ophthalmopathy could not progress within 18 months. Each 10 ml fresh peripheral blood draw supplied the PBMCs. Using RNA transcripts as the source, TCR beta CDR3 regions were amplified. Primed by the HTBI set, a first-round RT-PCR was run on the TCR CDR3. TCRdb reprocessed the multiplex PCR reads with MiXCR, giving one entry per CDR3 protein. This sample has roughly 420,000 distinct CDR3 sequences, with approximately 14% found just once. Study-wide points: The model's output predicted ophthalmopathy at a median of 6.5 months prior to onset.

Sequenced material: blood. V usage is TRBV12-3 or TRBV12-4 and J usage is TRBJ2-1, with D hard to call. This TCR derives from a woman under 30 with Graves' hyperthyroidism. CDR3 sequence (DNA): TGTGCCAGCAGTTTCCGTTCAGTCGAGCAGTTCTTC. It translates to CASSFRSVEQFF.